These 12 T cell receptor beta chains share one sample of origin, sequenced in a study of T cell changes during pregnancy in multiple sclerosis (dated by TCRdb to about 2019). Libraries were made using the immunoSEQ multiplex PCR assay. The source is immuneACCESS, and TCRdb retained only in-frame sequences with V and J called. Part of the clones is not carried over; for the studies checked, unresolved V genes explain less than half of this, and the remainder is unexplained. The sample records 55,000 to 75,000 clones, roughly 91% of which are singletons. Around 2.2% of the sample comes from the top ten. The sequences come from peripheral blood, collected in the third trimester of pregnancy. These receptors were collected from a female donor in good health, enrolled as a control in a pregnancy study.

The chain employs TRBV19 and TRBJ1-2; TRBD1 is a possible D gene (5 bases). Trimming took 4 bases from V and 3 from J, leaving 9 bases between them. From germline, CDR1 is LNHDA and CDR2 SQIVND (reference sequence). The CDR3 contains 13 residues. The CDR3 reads CASSTQGYYGYTF. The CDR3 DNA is TGTGCCAGTAGTACGCAGGGCTACTATGGCTACACCTTC.

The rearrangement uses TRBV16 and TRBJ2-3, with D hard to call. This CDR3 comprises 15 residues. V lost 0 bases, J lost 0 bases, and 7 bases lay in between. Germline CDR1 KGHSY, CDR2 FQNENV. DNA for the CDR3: TGTGCCAGCAGCCAATCGAGGCCTAGCACAGATACGCAGTATTTT. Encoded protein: CASSQSRPSTDTQYF.

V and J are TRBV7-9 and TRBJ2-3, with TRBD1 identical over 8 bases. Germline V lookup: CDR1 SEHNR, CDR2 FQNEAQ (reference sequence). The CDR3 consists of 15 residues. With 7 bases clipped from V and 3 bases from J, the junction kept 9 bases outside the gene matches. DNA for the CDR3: TGTGCCAGCATCCCGATGGACAGGGTAACAGATACGCAGTATTTT. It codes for CASIPMDRVTDTQYF.

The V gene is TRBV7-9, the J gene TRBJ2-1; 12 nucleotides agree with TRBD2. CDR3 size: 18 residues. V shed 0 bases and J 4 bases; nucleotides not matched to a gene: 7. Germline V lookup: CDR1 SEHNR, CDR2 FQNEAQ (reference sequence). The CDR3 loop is CASSLAPKGLAGYNEQFF. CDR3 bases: TGTGCCAGCAGCTTAGCCCCCAAGGGACTAGCGGGTTACAATGAGCAGTTCTTC.

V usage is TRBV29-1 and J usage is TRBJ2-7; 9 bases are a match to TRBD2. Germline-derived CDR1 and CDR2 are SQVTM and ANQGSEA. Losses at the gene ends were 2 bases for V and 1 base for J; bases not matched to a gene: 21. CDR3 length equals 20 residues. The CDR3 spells CSVELWAGGPLVDASYEQYF. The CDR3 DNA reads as TGCAGCGTTGAATTGTGGGCGGGAGGGCCGCTAGTGGATGCTTCCTACGAGCAGTACTTC.

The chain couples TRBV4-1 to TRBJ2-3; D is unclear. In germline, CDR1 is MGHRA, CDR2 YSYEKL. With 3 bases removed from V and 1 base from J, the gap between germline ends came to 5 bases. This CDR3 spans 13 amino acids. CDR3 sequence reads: CASSHPGTDTQYF. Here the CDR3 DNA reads TGCGCCAGCAGCCATCCCGGCACAGATACGCAGTATTTT.

The CDR3 loop reads CASSQATSGITDTQYF. The CDR3 region has the DNA TGTGCCAGCAGCCAGGCGACTAGCGGAATCACAGATACGCAGTATTTT. The chain combines TRBV14 with TRBJ2-3; 9 bases are a match to TRBD2. V was clipped by 3 bases and J by 2 bases; unmatched bases: 6. CDR1 SGHDN and CDR2 FVKESK come from the germline V gene. The length of the CDR3 is 16 residues.

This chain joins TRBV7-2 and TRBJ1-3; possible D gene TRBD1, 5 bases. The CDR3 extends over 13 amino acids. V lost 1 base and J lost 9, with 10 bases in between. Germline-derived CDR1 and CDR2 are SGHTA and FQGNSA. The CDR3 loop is CASSLVGGGTIYF. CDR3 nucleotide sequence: TGTGCCAGCAGCTTAGTGGGGGGAGGCACCATATATTTT.

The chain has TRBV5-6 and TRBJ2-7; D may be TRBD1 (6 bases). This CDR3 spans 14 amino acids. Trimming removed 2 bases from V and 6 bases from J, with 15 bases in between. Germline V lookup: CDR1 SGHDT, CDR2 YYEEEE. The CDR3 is CASSFLQGSGEQYF. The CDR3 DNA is TGTGCCAGCAGCTTTTTACAGGGAAGTGGCGAGCAGTACTTC.

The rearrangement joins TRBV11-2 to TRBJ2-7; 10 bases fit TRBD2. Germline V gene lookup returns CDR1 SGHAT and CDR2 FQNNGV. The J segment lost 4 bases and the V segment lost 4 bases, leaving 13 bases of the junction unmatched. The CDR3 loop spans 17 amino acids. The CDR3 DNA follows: TGTGCCAGCAGCTCATTTTCCTGGACTAGCGGAACTTACGAGCAGTACTTC. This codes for CASSSFSWTSGTYEQYF.

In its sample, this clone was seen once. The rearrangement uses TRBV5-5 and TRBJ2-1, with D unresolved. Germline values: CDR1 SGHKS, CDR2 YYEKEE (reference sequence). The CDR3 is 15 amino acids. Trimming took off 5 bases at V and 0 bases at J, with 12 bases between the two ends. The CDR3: CASRHAVASYNEQFF. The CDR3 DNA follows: TGTGCCAGCAGGCATGCCGTAGCCTCCTACAATGAGCAGTTCTTC.

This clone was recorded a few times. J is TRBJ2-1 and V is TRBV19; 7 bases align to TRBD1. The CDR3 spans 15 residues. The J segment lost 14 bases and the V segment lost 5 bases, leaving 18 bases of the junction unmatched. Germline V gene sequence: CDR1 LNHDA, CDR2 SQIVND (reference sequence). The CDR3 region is CASSGVKGQSKVKFF. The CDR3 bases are TGTGCCAGTAGTGGCGTGAAGGGACAGTCGAAGGTGAAGTTCTTC.